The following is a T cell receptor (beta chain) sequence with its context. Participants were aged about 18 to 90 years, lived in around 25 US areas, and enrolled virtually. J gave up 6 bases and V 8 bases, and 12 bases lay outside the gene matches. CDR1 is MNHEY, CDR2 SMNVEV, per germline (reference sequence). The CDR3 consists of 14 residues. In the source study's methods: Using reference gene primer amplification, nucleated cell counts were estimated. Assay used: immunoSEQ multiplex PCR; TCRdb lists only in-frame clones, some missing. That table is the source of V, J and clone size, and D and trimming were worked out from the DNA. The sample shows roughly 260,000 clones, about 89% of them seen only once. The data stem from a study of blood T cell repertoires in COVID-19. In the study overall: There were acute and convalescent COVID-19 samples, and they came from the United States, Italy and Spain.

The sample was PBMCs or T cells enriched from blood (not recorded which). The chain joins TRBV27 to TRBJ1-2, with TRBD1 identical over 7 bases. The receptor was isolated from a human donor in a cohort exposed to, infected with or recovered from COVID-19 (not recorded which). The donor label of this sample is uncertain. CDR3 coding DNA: TGTGCCAGCGCTTCTTACAGGGGCGGAAATGGCTACACCTTC. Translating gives CASASYRGGNGYTF.